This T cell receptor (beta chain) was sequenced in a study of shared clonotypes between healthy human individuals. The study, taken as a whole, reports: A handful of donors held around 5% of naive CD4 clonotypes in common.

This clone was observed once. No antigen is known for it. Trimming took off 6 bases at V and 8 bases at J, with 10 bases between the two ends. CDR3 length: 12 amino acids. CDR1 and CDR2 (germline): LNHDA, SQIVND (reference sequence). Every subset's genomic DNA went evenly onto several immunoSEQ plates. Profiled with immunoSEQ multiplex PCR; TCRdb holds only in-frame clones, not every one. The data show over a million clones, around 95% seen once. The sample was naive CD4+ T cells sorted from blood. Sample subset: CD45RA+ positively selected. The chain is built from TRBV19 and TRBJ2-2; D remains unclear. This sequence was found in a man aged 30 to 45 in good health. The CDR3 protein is CASRPGRGELFF. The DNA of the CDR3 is TGTGCCAGTAGGCCCGGTCGGGGGGAGCTGTTTTTT.